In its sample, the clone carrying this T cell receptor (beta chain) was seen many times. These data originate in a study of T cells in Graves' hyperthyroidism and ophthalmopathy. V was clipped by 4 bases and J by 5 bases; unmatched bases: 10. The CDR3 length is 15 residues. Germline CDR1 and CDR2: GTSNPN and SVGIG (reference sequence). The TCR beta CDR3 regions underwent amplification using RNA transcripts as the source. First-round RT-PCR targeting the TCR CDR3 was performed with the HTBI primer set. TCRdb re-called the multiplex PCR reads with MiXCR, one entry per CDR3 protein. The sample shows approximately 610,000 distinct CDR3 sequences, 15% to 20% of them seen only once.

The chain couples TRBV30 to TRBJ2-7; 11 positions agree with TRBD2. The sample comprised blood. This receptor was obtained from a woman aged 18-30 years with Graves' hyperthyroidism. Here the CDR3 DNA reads TGTGCCTGGAACACCGGGACTAGCGGTATCAACGAGCAGTACTTC. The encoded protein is CAWNTGTSGINEQYF.